The clone carrying this TCR beta chain was picked up many times. The time point is: newly diagnosed GD, antithyroid drugs for less than 3 months. Preparation of the TCR library used RNA extracted from PBMCs. Staff took around 9 milliliters of peripheral blood and put it into EDTA tubes. The sample is drawn from a study of regulatory T cells in long-lasting Graves disease. Trimming left V 6 bases short and J 4 bases short, with 11 bases between. In germline, CDR1 is MNHNS, CDR2 SASEGT. The CDR3 is 13 amino acids. Arm-PCR of CDR3 regions and iRepertoire HTBI primers were used to build TCR beta libraries. TCRdb redid the calling of the multiplex PCR reads with MiXCR, one entry per CDR3 protein. The repertoire consists of about 400,000 distinct CDR3 sequences, with over 14% occurring once and the leading ten covering roughly 8%. This sample was also put to use in a study of T cells in Graves' hyperthyroidism and ophthalmopathy.

The specimen comprised peripheral blood mononuclear cells (PBMCs), sampled at new diagnosis, from a patient treated with antithyroid drugs. The gene calls are TRBV6-1 and TRBJ2-3, with D unresolved. This receptor was obtained from a woman aged 35 to 49 with Graves disease. CDR3 region: CASRPLSADTQYF. CDR3 in DNA: TGTGCCAGCAGACCCTTATCCGCAGATACGCAGTATTTT.